Detailed here is one T cell receptor beta chain. This receptor's antigen is unknown. No much larger clone is present one base from it, and per-base qualities are unavailable. This specimen's treatment or condition label, per the study, means: some 20 received Ad26.COV2.S at low or high dose, single or two shots; about five received placebo; per-sample allocation not given. For vaccine and placebo recipients, the sequenced repertoires came from samples collected on day 63 after the first injection. Between 29 July and 7 August 2020, Cohort 1b enrolled around 24 adults aged 18-55 years at one site in Boston, USA. Ad26.COV2.S was a replication-incompetent adenovirus type 26 vector that expressed a prefusion-stabilized SARS-CoV-2 spike protein derived from the original Wuhan strain. The data were obtained in a study of Ad26.COV2.S vaccination and SARS-CoV-2 variants listed by TCRdb under 2021. In terms of the full investigation: Vaccine-arm donors came from COV1001, a multicentre, randomized, double-blind, placebo-controlled phase I-IIa trial of Ad26.COV2.S in healthy adults. Dosing of Ad26.COV2.S was intramuscular, at either 5x10^10 or 1x10^11 viral particles, delivered as one shot or as two shots spaced 56 days apart. TCRbeta repertoire sequencing was used to assess the specificity and breadth of SARS-CoV-2-reactive T cell receptors after Ad26.COV2.S vaccination. The TCR-sequenced set comprised approximately 32 samples: some 19 Ad26.COV2.S vaccine recipients, 5 placebo recipients and 8 SARS-CoV-2 convalescent individuals. Participants in the trial were split at random into five groups of five each, receiving low-dose or high-dose Ad26.COV2.S once or twice, or else placebo on both occasions. Blinding of investigators to trial group allocation was maintained during experiments and outcome assessment.

The CDR3 has 12 amino acids, counting the end cysteine and phenylalanine. Left in the record is the CDR3 DNA by itself, 36 bases read in frame from the first base. At the junction V is shortened by 4 bases and J by 7 bases, with 8 bases in between. The germline V gene (reference sequence) provides CDR1 GTSNPN and CDR2 SVGIG. On the study overall, not on this receptor specifically: Higher spike-specific TCR breadth was observed in Ad26.COV2.S recipients than in placebo recipients (P = 0.0014). Comparing responses between vaccine doses or regimens was not something the study was powered to do. Vaccine and placebo recipients had similar non-spike TCR breadth, a finding consistent with the vaccine containing only spike. The authors noted that total T cell responses may have been underestimated by the TCR breadth and depth analyses. After vaccination, substantial breadth of spike-specific CD8+ and CD4+ T cell responses was reported.

TCRbeta CDR3 regions were sequenced with the immunoSEQ Assay. After extraction, genomic DNA underwent amplification by bias-controlled multiplex PCR, followed by high-throughput sequencing. On the authors' methods: To quantify the absolute abundance of each unique TCRbeta CDR3 region, sequences were collapsed and filtered. T cell fraction was estimated by normalization of TCRbeta template counts to usable DNA, with usable DNA being measured through amplification of reference genes present in all nucleated cells. Repertoire TCRs were annotated as SARS-CoV-2-specific by exact matching of V gene, CDR3 amino acid sequence and J gene to a known reactive TCR set. The reference SARS-CoV-2 TCR set was derived from MIRA and filtered for enrichment in COVID-19-positive ImmuneCODE repertoires, a step that removed public or cross-reactive TCRs. Using the MIRA antigens, annotated TCRs were further analysed by specific ORF or by position within an ORF. Breadth was defined as the number of annotated unique rearrangements divided by the total number of unique productive rearrangements, and depth was defined as the summed frequency of the annotated unique rearrangements. Two-sided Wilcoxon rank-sum tests were used to compare TCR breadth between groups. Entries here come from immuneACCESS through TCRdb and include only in-frame sequences with V and J called. Some clones fail to appear in such tables; in the studies checked, an unresolved V gene covers under half of the shortfall, and the cause of the remainder is unknown. That table is the source of V, J and clone size, and D and trimming were worked out from the DNA. The sample table shows over 300,000 clones, and 83% are seen once. Clones ranked in the top ten supply 7% to 9.5% of the sample.

Recombination connected TRBV30 to TRBJ1-6; no D segment can be confidently identified. The sequence was collected from a person between 18 and 60 years old who received the Ad26.COV2.S COVID-19 vaccine or a placebo. The material sequenced was peripheral blood, taken in a trial of Ad26.COV2.S vaccine versus placebo. CDR3 loop: CAWTGGNSPLHF. At the DNA level, the sequence is TGTGCCTGGACGGGTGGGAATTCACCCCTCCACTTT.